The source of this T cell receptor (beta chain) is a study of glioma-infiltrating T cells. Study results and caveats: CDR3 overlap between tissue and blood was very small. Gliomas, especially low-grade, showed above-expected tissue-blood divergence; non-neoplastic patients showed below.

This clonotype was seen at least ten times. Its antigen is undetermined. The iRepertoire nested amplicon-rescue multiplex PCR amplified TCR alpha and beta CDR3s from RNA. For one-step reverse transcription and amplification, about 90-450 ng of tissue mRNA or PBMC total RNA was used. A single record per CDR3 protein comes from TCRdb applying MiXCR to the multiplex PCR reads. The sample consists of roughly 120,000 distinct CDR3 sequences, around 25% of them appearing once. The germline V gene encodes CDR1 LNHDA and CDR2 SQIVND (reference sequence). CDR3 length: 14 amino acids. Trimming pared 2 bases from V and 5 bases from J, leaving 12 bases between.

V and J are TRBV19 and TRBJ2-5, with D possibly TRBD1 on 6 matching bases. The sequenced material came from glioma tissue, nonneoplastic brain tissue, or PBMCs (not recorded which). This TCR was sampled from a human donor with low-grade glioma or glioblastoma, undergoing nonglioma brain surgery, or in good health (not recorded which). This CDR3 is CASSIQGILETQYF. In DNA form, the CDR3 reads TGTGCCAGTAGTATACAGGGGATACTTGAGACCCAGTACTTC.